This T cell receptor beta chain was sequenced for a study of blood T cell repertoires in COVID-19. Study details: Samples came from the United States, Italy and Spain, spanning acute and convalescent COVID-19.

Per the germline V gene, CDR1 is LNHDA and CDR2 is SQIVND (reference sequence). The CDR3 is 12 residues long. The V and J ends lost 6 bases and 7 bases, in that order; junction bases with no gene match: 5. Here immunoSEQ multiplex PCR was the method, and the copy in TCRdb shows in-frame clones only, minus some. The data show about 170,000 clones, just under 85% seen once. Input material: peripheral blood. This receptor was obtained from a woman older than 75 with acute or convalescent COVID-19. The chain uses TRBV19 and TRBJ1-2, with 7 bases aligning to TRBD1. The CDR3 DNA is TGTGCCAGTAGATTCGACAGGGTTGGCTACACCTTC. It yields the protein CASRFDRVGYTF. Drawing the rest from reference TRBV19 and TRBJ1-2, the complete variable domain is DGGITQSPKYLFRKEGQNVTLSCEQNLNHDAMYWYRQDPGQGLRLIYYSQIVNDFQKGDIAEGYSVSREKKESFPLTVTSAQKNPTAFYLCASRFDRVGYTFGSGTRLTVV.